This TCR beta chain was captured by sequencing in a study of cytomegalovirus exposure and HLA in healthy donors. General study results and limits: The authors later found HLA-associated TCR beta chains more clonally expanded than equally common others. The sole available immune exposure information was CMV serostatus. The investigators catalogued 150 or so TCR beta chains as cytomegalovirus-associated.

With 60 Vbeta and 13 Jbeta primers, the PCR was carried out. Original handling: In a later analysis, around 10 million of 65 million to 90 million unique beta chains occurred in at least two donors. Data came from immunoSEQ multiplex PCR; TCRdb stores just in-frame clones and leaves some out. The V and J calls and clone size come from that table; D and trimming were worked out from the DNA. The table shows 150,000 to 180,000 clones, with around 80% occurring only once. The ends were cut back, 3 bases at V and 7 bases at J, with 16 bases in the middle. The CDR3 length is 15 residues. Germline CDR1 is SGHRS and CDR2 is YFSETQ. About this clone: Antigen specificity is unknown.

The clonotype was recovered from a woman between 40 and 55 years old in good health and CMV-seropositive. Source material: PBMCs. The chain recombines TRBV5-1 with TRBJ1-4, with D maybe TRBD1 (6 bases). Here the CDR3 DNA reads TGCGCCAGCAGCTCTAAGACAGGCGTGGTTGAAAAACTGTTTTTT. This codes for CASSSKTGVVEKLFF. The whole variable domain, remainder taken from reference TRBV5-1 and TRBJ1-4, is KAGVTQTPRYLIKTRGQQVTLSCSPISGHRSVSWYQQTPGQGLQFLFEYFSETQRNKGNFPGRFSGRQFSNSRSEMNVSTLELGDSALYLCASSSKTGVVEKLFFGSGTQLSVL.